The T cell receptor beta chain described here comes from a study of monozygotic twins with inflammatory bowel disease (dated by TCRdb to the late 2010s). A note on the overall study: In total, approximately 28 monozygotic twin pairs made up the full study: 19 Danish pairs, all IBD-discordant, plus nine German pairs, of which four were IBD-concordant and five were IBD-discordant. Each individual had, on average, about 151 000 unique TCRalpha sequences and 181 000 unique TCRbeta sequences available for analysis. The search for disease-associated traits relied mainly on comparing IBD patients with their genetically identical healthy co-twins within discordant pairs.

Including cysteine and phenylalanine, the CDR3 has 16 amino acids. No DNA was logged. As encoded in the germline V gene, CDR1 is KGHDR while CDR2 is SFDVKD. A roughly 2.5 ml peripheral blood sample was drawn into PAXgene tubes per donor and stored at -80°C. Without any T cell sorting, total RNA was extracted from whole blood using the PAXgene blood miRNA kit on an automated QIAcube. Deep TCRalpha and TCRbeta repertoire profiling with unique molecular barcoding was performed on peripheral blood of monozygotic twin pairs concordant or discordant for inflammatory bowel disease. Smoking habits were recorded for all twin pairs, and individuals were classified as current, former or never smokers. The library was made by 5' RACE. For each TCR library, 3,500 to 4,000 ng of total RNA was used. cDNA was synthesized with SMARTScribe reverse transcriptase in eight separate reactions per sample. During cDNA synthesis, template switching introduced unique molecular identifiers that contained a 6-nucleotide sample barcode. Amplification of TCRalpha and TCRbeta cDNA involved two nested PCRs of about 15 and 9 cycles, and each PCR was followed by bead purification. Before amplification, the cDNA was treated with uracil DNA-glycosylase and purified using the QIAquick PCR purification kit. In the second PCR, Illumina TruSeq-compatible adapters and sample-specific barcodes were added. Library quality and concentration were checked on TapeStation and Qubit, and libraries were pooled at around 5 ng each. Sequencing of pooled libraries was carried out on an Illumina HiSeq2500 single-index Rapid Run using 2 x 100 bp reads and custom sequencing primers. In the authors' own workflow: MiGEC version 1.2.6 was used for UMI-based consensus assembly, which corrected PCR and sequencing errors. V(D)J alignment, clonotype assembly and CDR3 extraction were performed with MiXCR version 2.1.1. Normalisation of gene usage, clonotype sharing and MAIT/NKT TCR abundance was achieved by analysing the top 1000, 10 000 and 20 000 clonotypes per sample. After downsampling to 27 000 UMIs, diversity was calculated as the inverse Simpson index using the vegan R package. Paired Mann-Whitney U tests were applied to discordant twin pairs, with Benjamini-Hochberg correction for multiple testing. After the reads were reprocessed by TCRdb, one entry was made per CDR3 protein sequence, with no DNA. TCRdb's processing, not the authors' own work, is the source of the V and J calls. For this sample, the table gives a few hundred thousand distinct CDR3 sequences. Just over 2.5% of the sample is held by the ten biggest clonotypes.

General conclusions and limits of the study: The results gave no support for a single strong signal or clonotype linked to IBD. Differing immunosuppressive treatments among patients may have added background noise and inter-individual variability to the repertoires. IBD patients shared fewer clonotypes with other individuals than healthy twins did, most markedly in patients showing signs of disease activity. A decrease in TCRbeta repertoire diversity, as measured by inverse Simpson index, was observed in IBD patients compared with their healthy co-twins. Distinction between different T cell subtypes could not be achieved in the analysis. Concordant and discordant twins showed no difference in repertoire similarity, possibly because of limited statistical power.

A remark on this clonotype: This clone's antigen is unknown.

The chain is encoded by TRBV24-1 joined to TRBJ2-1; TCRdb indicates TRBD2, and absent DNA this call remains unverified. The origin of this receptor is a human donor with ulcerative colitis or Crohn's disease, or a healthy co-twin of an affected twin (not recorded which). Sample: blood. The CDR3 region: CATSDSLAGGHNEQFF.